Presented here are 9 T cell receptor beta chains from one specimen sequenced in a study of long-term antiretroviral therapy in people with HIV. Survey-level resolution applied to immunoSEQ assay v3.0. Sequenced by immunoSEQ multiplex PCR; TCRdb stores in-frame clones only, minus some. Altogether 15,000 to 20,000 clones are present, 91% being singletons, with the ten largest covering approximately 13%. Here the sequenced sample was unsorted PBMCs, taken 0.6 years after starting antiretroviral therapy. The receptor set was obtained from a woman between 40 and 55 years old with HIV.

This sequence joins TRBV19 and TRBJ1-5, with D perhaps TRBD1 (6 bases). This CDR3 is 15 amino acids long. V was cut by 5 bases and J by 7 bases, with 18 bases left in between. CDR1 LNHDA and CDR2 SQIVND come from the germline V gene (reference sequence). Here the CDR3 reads CASSPSGQRGQPQHF. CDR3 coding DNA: TGTGCCAGTAGTCCCTCGGGACAAAGGGGACAGCCCCAGCATTTT.

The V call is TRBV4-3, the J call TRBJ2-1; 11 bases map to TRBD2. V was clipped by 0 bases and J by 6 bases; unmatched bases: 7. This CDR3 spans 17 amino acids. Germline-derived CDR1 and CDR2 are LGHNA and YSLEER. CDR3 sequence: CASSQDTVAGGANEQFF. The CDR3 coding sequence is TGCGCCAGCAGCCAAGATACAGTAGCGGGGGGGGCCAATGAGCAGTTCTTC.

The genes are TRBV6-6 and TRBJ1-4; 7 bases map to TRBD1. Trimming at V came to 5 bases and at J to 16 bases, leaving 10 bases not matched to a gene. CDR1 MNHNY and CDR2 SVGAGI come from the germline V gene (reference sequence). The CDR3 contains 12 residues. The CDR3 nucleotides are TGTGCCAGCAGTCCCCCGACAGGGTCCGGGTTTTTT. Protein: CASSPPTGSGFF.

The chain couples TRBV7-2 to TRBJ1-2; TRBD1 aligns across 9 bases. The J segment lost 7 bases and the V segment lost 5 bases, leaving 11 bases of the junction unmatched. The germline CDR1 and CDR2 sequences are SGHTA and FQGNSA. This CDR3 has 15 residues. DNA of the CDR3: TGTGCCAGCAGCAATCGACAGGGGGTCACTCGTGGCTACACCTTC. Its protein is CASSNRQGVTRGYTF.

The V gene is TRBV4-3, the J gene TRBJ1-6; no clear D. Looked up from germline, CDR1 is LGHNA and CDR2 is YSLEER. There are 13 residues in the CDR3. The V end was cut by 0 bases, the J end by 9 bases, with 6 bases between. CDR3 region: CASSQEPSSPLHF. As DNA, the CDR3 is TGCGCCAGCAGCCAAGAGCCTAGTTCACCCCTCCACTTT.

The CDR3 nucleotides read TGTGCCAGCAGCTCAATTTATACGCCACGGGACCGAAATTCACCCCTCCACTTT. The encoded protein is CASSSIYTPRDRNSPLHF. The V gene is TRBV5-6, the J gene TRBJ1-6; the D gene is possibly TRBD1 (5 bases). CDR1 is SGHDT and CDR2 is YYEEEE in the germline V gene. The V and J ends lost 3 bases and 7 bases respectively, with 23 bases between them. The length of the CDR3 is 18 residues.

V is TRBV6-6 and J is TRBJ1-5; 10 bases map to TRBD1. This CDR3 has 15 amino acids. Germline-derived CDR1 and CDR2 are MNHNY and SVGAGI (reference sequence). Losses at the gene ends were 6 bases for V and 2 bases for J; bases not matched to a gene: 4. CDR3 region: CASRSGTGGNQPQHF. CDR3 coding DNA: TGTGCCAGCAGGAGCGGGACAGGGGGCAATCAGCCCCAGCATTTT.

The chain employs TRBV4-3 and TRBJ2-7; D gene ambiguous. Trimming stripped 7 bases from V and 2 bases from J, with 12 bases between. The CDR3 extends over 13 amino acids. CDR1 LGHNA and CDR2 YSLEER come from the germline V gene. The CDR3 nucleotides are TGCGCCAGCAAAGAGGAGAAGGCCTACGAGCAGTACTTC. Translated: CASKEEKAYEQYF.

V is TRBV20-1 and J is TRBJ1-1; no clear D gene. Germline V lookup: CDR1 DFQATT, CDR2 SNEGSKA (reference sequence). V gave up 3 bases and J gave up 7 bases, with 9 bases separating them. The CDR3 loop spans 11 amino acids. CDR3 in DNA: TGCAGTGCTAGTGGGCCAGGTGAAGCTTTCTTT. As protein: CSASGPGEAFF.